This TCR beta chain appears in the sequencing data of a study of neurological immune-mediated disorders. TCRdb re-analysed the 5' RACE reads in MiXCR, keeping a single row per CDR3 protein. The sample shows roughly 50,000 distinct CDR3 sequences, more than 9.5% of them seen only once. The germline V gene has CDR1 DFQATT and CDR2 SNEGSKA (reference sequence). This CDR3 is 16 amino acids long. With 4 bases clipped from V and 4 bases from J, the junction kept 15 bases outside the gene matches. In its sample, this clonotype was seen many times. Sequenced input: PBMCs. The genes are TRBV20-1 and TRBJ1-2; TRBD1 matches at 7 bases. The sequence was collected from a woman aged 55-70 years with HTLV-1-associated myelopathy (HAM/TSP). CDR3 DNA sequence: TGCAGTGCTATTGACAGGGTCGGAGATCCCACCTATGGCTACACCTTC. It codes for CSAIDRVGDPTYGYTF.